Sequencing of this TCR beta chain was carried out in a study of early T cells in non-severe SARS-CoV-2 infection. Study background: The chains were unpaired, and the sequenced material was bulk RNA from unsorted whole blood. Study observations and caveats: CD4 and private specificities were missed by VDJdb matching, which favored anti-spike CD8 responses.

V shed 7 bases, J shed 2 bases, and the junction held 9 bases outside the gene matches. The CDR3 runs 15 residues. In this sample, this clonotype turned up many times. The antigen is undetermined. Separate cDNA molecules each had unique molecular identifiers attached to them. TCRdb independently ran MiXCR on the 5' RACE reads; one entry per CDR3 protein. The sample contains tens of thousands of distinct CDR3 sequences, roughly 5.3% of which appear only once. The chain couples TRBV12-3 or TRBV12-4 to TRBJ2-7, with 9 bases matching TRBD2. Sequenced: whole blood. The sequence derives from an adult who was a healthcare worker with PCR-confirmed SARS-CoV-2 infection or an uninfected control (not recorded which). The CDR3 spells CASTTGTSRAYEQYF. CDR3 DNA sequence: TGTGCCAGCACCACCGGGACTAGCAGGGCCTACGAGCAGTACTTC.